This T cell receptor (beta chain) is from a study of blood T cell repertoires in COVID-19. Study summary: Specimens from acute and convalescent COVID-19 originated in the United States, Italy and Spain. In each case, the material was cDNA or gDNA derived from T cells, B-cell-depleted T cells, or PBMCs.

Authors' methods: Estimates of nucleated cell counts were drawn from the amplification of reference gene primers. Profiled with immunoSEQ multiplex PCR; TCRdb holds only in-frame clones, not every one. Clone size and V and J calls were adopted from that table, with D and trimming inferred from the DNA. The sample has about 70,000 clones, approximately 78% seen once. The trim removed 5 bases at V and 3 bases at J, leaving 7 bases unmatched. CDR3 size: 14 residues. Germline CDR1 is GTSNPN and CDR2 is SVGIG (reference sequence). The TCR originated in a human donor in a cohort sampled during active COVID-19. The gene calls are TRBV30 and TRBJ1-2; TRBD1 aligns across 9 bases. What was sequenced was peripheral blood. CDR3 sequence reads: CAWDRGSTHYGYTF. The CDR3 DNA reads as TGTGCCTGGGACAGGGGGTCTACTCACTATGGCTACACCTTC.